Below are 31 T cell receptor beta chains sequenced from a single sample in a study of blood T cell repertoires in COVID-19. Assay used: immunoSEQ multiplex PCR; TCRdb lists only in-frame clones, some missing. The sample lists about 250,000 clones, around nine tenths seen once, with about 3% in the top ten. Sequencing input: peripheral blood. The receptor source for this set is a man aged 18 to 30 with active or convalescent COVID-19.

This chain uses TRBV6-6 with TRBJ2-7, with 10 bases identical to TRBD1. Per germline, CDR1 MNHNY and CDR2 SVGAGI (reference sequence). After removal of 0 bases from V and 4 bases from J, the junction contained 6 bases not matched to a gene. The CDR3 is 16 residues long. DNA of the CDR3: TGTGCCAGCAGTTACTCGCGGGACAGGGGTCAGTACGAGCAGTACTTC. As protein: CASSYSRDRGQYEQYF.

This sequence joins TRBV5-1 and TRBJ2-1, with 7 bases matching TRBD2. Per the germline V gene, CDR1 is SGHRS and CDR2 is YFSETQ. Trimming cost V 5 bases and J 0 bases; bases outside gene matches: 5. The CDR3 extends over 15 amino acids. Written as DNA, the CDR3 is TGCGCCAGCAGACCACTAGCGAGCTCCTACAATGAGCAGTTCTTC. Translation gives CASRPLASSYNEQFF.

V and J are TRBV7-2 and TRBJ1-1, with 7 bases aligning to TRBD1. Germline V lookup: CDR1 SGHTA, CDR2 FQGNSA. The CDR3 spans 16 residues. Trimming cost V 1 base and J 3 bases; bases outside gene matches: 8. As DNA, the CDR3 is TGTGCCAGCAGCTTAGTACGTCAGGGGGGAGACACTGAAGCTTTCTTT. Translation gives CASSLVRQGGDTEAFF.

Turning to this clone: The identical CDR3 is also encoded by other nucleotide sequences in the sample. Here the CDR3 DNA reads TGTGCCAGCAGCGTTCGGGGATCTGGAAACACCATATATTTT. Translated: CASSVRGSGNTIYF. The V and J genes are TRBV9 and TRBJ1-3; no definite D call. CDR3 length: 14 amino acids. The V gene's germline CDR1 is SGDLS and CDR2 YYNGEE. V was clipped by 2 bases and J by 1 base, with 7 bases between them.

V usage is TRBV5-5 and J usage is TRBJ2-3; 10 bases agree with TRBD2. V was clipped by 10 bases and J by 5 bases; unmatched bases: 7. The V gene's germline CDR1 is SGHKS and CDR2 YYEKEE (reference sequence). The CDR3 consists of 13 residues. CDR3 bases: TGTGCCGGGGGGCTAGCGGGAGAAGATACGCAGTATTTT. Its protein is CAGGLAGEDTQYF.

CDR3 residues: CASRAGISAKNIQYF. CDR3 DNA sequence: TGTGCCAGCAGAGCAGGGATTTCGGCCAAAAACATTCAGTACTTC. V gene TRBV28 combines with J gene TRBJ2-4; D may be TRBD1 (5 bases). Trimming took 6 bases from V and 1 from J, leaving 13 bases between them. This CDR3 has 15 amino acids. Germline CDR1 is MDHEN and CDR2 is SYDVKM. The full variable domain, completed using reference TRBV28 and TRBJ2-4, is DVKVTQSSRYLVKRTGEKVFLECVQDMDHENMFWYRQDPGLGLRLIYFSYDVKMKEKGDIPEGYSVSREKKERFSLILESASTNQTSMYLCASRAGISAKNIQYFGAGTRLSVL.

V is TRBV19 and J is TRBJ2-7; 12 positions match TRBD2. The CDR3 length is 15 residues. Germline assignment: CDR1 LNHDA and CDR2 SQIVND (reference sequence). J gave up 3 bases and V 4 bases, and 4 bases lay outside the gene matches. CDR3 region: CASSTMTSGGYEQYF. The CDR3 coding sequence is TGTGCCAGTAGTACGATGACTAGCGGGGGCTACGAGCAGTACTTC.

The V gene is TRBV10-3, the J gene TRBJ1-2, with D possibly matching TRBD1 (5 bases). Germline V gives CDR1 ENHRY, CDR2 SYGVKD. There are 14 residues in the CDR3. Trimming left V 4 bases short and J 5 bases short, with 14 bases between. The CDR3 DNA reads as TGTGCCATCAGTGCTTTCGACAGTACTTATGGCTACACCTTC. It translates to CAISAFDSTYGYTF.

V and J are TRBV7-2 and TRBJ1-5; D remains unclear. The ends were cut back, 2 bases at V and 4 bases at J, with 6 bases in the middle. CDR1 and CDR2 (germline): SGHTA, FQGNSA. The CDR3 is 13 amino acids. The CDR3 here is CASSLIQNQPQHF. DNA for the CDR3: TGTGCCAGCAGCTTAATACAGAATCAGCCCCAGCATTTT.

The genes are TRBV4-2 and TRBJ1-2, with 8 bases matching TRBD1. The germline V gene encodes CDR1 LGHNA and CDR2 YNFKEQ. The CDR3 spans 15 residues. V gave up 7 bases and J gave up 6 bases; unmatched junction bases: 13. CDR3 loop: CASTPTGALVDGYTF. The CDR3 nucleotides read TGTGCCAGCACCCCGACAGGGGCGTTAGTGGATGGCTACACCTTC.

This clone has a single count. The chain recombines TRBV28 with TRBJ1-2; tentatively, D is TRBD1 (5 bases). CDR1 and CDR2 (germline): MDHEN, SYDVKM. The V gene lost 4 bases and the J gene lost 0 bases, with 12 bases spanning the gap. The CDR3 totals 15 residues. The CDR3, as DNA: TGTGCCAGCAGTTCTTCTTCGACAGCTAACTATGGCTACACCTTC. Protein product: CASSSSSTANYGYTF.

Notes on this clone: At one boundary the junction diverges from the germline segment, which might be a read error. Within the sample, other DNA sequences also encode this same CDR3. The chain is built from TRBV3-1 (or the pseudogene TRBV3-2) and TRBJ2-5, with D possibly matching TRBD1 (5 bases). CDR3 length equals 14 residues. From germline, CDR1 is LGHDT and CDR2 YNNKEL (reference sequence). The CDR3 reads CASSLSGLQETQYF. CDR3 nucleotide sequence: TGCGCCAGCAGCCTTTCAGGGCTCCAAGAGACCCAGTACTTC.

This clone was observed many times. The rearrangement links TRBV3-1 (or the pseudogene TRBV3-2) to TRBJ2-7; weak D call: TRBD1 (5 bases). Trimming left V 2 bases short and J 2 bases short, with 16 bases between. The germline V gene has CDR1 LGHDT and CDR2 YNNKEL (reference sequence). This CDR3 has 16 residues. The CDR3 loop reads CASSQRQGPGTYEQYF. The CDR3 region has the DNA TGTGCCAGCAGCCAACGCCAGGGCCCTGGGACCTACGAGCAGTACTTC.

V gene TRBV9 combines with J gene TRBJ2-2; possible D gene TRBD1, 6 bases. The CDR3 runs 16 residues. Trimming cost V 0 bases and J 1 base, with 10 bases left between them. Germline-derived CDR1 and CDR2 are SGDLS and YYNGEE. The CDR3 region has the DNA TGTGCCAGCAGCGTAGCGAGACAGGAGAACACCGGGGAGCTGTTTTTT. It codes for CASSVARQENTGELFF.

The V gene is TRBV6-1, the J gene TRBJ2-5; tentative D call: TRBD1 (6 bases). The CDR3 is made up of 15 amino acids. Germline V gene lookup returns CDR1 MNHNS and CDR2 SASEGT. Trimming took off 2 bases at V and 1 base at J, with 11 bases between the two ends. CDR3 loop: CASSELTGSQETQYF. CDR3 sequence (DNA): TGTGCCAGCAGTGAACTGACAGGAAGCCAAGAGACCCAGTACTTC.

CDR3: CASSLGLAVYNEQFF. The DNA for the CDR3 is TGTGCCAGCAGTTTAGGACTAGCGGTCTACAATGAGCAGTTCTTC. The V and J genes are TRBV2 and TRBJ2-1; 10 bases are shared with TRBD2. The germline gives CDR1 SNHLY, CDR2 FYNNEI. V trimming: 5 bases; J trimming: 3 bases; junction bases outside the gene matches: 4. This CDR3 spans 15 amino acids.

This clone appeared a few times. CDR3 residues: CSVGPGQGTYEQYF. DNA for the CDR3: TGCAGCGTAGGCCCGGGACAGGGAACCTACGAGCAGTACTTC. The V gene is TRBV29-1, the J gene TRBJ2-7; 9 bases fit TRBD1. Per germline, CDR1 SQVTM and CDR2 ANQGSEA. Germline trimming cut 6 bases from V and 2 bases from J; bases unmatched to any gene: 8. The CDR3 length is 14 residues.

This clone was observed once. V gene TRBV11-2 combines with J gene TRBJ1-1; D might be TRBD1 (5 bases). From germline, CDR1 is SGHAT and CDR2 FQNNGV. Deletions cut 5 bases from V and 4 bases from J, with 20 bases between. The CDR3 length is 16 residues. DNA for the CDR3: TGTGCCAGCAGCCCAGGGCCTTACGCCTGGGGCACTGAAGCTTTCTTT. Its protein product is CASSPGPYAWGTEAFF.

The rearrangement joins TRBV5-1 to TRBJ2-3; perhaps TRBD2 as D (6 bases). The CDR3 is made up of 14 amino acids. Between the trimmed V and J ends, which lost 0 bases and 4 bases, there was a span of 9 bases. Per germline, CDR1 SGHRS and CDR2 YFSETQ. CDR3 bases: TGCGCCAGCAGCTTGGGTTCGGGGGCAGATACGCAGTATTTT. Translating gives CASSLGSGADTQYF.

This sequence joins TRBV28 and TRBJ2-5; 7 bases align to TRBD2. This CDR3 has 14 residues. Germline values: CDR1 MDHEN, CDR2 SYDVKM. V was clipped by 3 bases and J by 4 bases; unmatched bases: 5. Written as DNA, the CDR3 is TGTGCCAGCAGTTTCCGGCGGGAGATAGAGACCCAGTACTTC. Protein: CASSFRREIETQYF.

The rearrangement links TRBV7-3 to TRBJ1-1; TRBD1 matches 8 bases. The trim removed 2 bases at V and 3 bases at J, leaving 2 bases unmatched. The CDR3 covers 14 residues. Germline-derived CDR1 and CDR2 are SGHTA and FQGTGA. Here the CDR3 reads CASSLQGADTEAFF. The CDR3 DNA sequence: TGTGCCAGCAGCTTACAGGGGGCCGACACTGAAGCTTTCTTT.

J is TRBJ1-3 and V is TRBV27, with 9 bases aligning to TRBD1. The V gene's germline CDR1 is MNHEY and CDR2 SMNVEV (reference sequence). This CDR3 has 15 amino acids. Trimming removed 6 bases from V and 4 bases from J; junction bases left unmatched: 7. The CDR3 nucleotides are TGTGCCAGCAGGTTACAGGGGGCGTCGGGAAACACCATATATTTT. As protein: CASRLQGASGNTIYF.

This clone was seen a few times. This chain connects TRBV7-2 to TRBJ1-2, with 7 bases aligning to TRBD1. In germline, CDR1 is SGHTA, CDR2 FQGNSA. V was pared by 0 bases and J by 6 bases, with 7 bases of the junction left unmatched. The CDR3 runs to 15 residues. The CDR3 loop is CASSLAQGMGDGYTF. CDR3 nucleotide sequence: TGTGCCAGCAGCTTAGCACAGGGGATGGGAGATGGCTACACCTTC.

The chain carries TRBV12-3 or TRBV12-4 and TRBJ1-1, with a weak D call TRBD1 (6 bases). V was shortened by 6 bases and J by 6 bases, with 14 bases between the two germline ends. This CDR3 is built from 13 residues. CDR3 sequence (DNA): TGTGCCAGCAGCCTACAGGGAGTGGCTGAAGCTTTCTTT. Translated, it gives CASSLQGVAEAFF.

The genes are TRBV27 and TRBJ1-1; tentative D call: TRBD1 (6 bases). This CDR3 is built from 14 residues. Trimming removed 4 bases at V and 4 bases at J, with 13 bases between. In germline, CDR1 is MNHEY, CDR2 SMNVEV (reference sequence). The CDR3 here is CASSWGQVSTEAFF. CDR3 in DNA: TGTGCCAGCAGTTGGGGGCAGGTGAGCACTGAAGCTTTCTTT.

The V call is TRBV19, the J call TRBJ1-6; D ambiguous. CDR3 length: 12 residues. Trimming removed 4 bases from V and 9 bases from J, with 7 bases in between. The germline CDR1 and CDR2 sequences are LNHDA and SQIVND (reference sequence). The CDR3 DNA sequence: TGTGCCAGTAGTACAGCAGGTTCACCCCTCCACTTT. Its translation: CASSTAGSPLHF.

This chain links TRBV27 with TRBJ2-6; D gene unclear. CDR1 is MNHEY and CDR2 is SMNVEV in the germline V gene (reference sequence). Trimming shortened V by 8 bases and J by 1 base, and 6 bases separated the two germline ends. The CDR3 sequence is 13 residues long. The CDR3 loop is CASGESGANVLTF. DNA of the CDR3: TGTGCCAGCGGTGAGTCTGGGGCCAACGTCCTGACTTTC.

The count of this clone is one. The rearrangement links TRBV18 to TRBJ2-1; TRBD2 agrees at 10 bases. The CDR3 is 18 amino acids. The germline gives CDR1 KGHSH, CDR2 LQKENI. V shed 3 bases and J 1 base; nucleotides not matched to a gene: 9. The CDR3 reads CASSPRVAGGHSYNEQFF. In DNA, the CDR3 is TGTGCCAGCTCACCCCGGGTAGCGGGGGGACATTCCTACAATGAGCAGTTCTTC.

The V and J genes are TRBV19 and TRBJ1-5, with D tentatively TRBD1 (6 bases). The CDR3 sequence is 14 residues long. V dropped 1 base and J dropped 7 bases, with 11 bases sitting between them. The germline gives CDR1 LNHDA, CDR2 SQIVND (reference sequence). CDR3 region: CASSIGNREQPQHF. The CDR3 DNA reads as TGTGCCAGTAGTATAGGAAACAGGGAACAGCCCCAGCATTTT.

The chain uses TRBV5-4 and TRBJ1-2; D is unresolved. The V end lost 4 bases, the J end lost 5 bases, and 18 bases lay between the germline ends. The germline V gene encodes CDR1 SGHNT and CDR2 YYREEE (reference sequence). The CDR3 length is 15 residues. Here the CDR3 DNA reads TGTGCCAGCAGCCGGGGTGGCCAGGCGGAATATGGCTACACCTTC. Amino acids: CASSRGGQAEYGYTF.

The CDR3 DNA reads as TGTGCCAGCAGCTCGACTAGCAACTCCTACAATGAGCAGTTCTTC. It codes for CASSSTSNSYNEQFF. V and J are TRBV11-2 and TRBJ2-1; 7 positions match TRBD2. V shed 4 bases and J 0 bases; nucleotides not matched to a gene: 3. The length of the CDR3 is 15 residues. Germline values: CDR1 SGHAT, CDR2 FQNNGV.